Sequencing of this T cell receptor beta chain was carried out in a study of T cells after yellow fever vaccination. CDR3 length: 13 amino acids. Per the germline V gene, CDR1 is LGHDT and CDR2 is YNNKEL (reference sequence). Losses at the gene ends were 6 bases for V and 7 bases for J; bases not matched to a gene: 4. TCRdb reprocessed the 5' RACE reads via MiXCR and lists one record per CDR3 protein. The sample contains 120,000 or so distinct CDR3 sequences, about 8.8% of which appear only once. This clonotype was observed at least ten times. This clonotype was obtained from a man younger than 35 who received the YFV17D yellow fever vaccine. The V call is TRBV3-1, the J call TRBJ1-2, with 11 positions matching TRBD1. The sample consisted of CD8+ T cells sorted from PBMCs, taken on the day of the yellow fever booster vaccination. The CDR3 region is CASRRTGGGGYTF. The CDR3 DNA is TGTGCCAGCAGACGGACAGGGGGCGGTGGCTACACCTTC. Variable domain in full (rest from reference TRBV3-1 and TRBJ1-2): DTAVSQTPKYLVTQMGNDKSIKCEQNLGHDTMYWYKQDSKKFLKIMFSYNNKELIINETVPNRFSPKSPDKAHLNLHINSLELGDSAVYFCASRRTGGGGYTFGSGTRLTVV.